This T cell receptor (beta chain) was identified during a study of cytomegalovirus exposure and HLA in healthy donors. The study ran its PCR with 60 Vbeta and 13 Jbeta primers. Sequencing used immunoSEQ multiplex PCR; TCRdb keeps in-frame clones, though not all of them. Here the sample table reports approximately 180,000 clones. Study observations and caveats: It was approximately 170 TCR beta chains that were listed as cytomegalovirus-associated. It was likely that a cluster of highly shared sequence variants was a sequencing artifact. Apart from CMV serostatus, no immune exposure information was available.

Turning to this clone: Its antigen is unidentified.

The source of this sequence is a man aged 25-40 years in good health and CMV-seronegative. Sequencing input: PBMCs.

CDR3 in DNA: TGTGCCAGCAGCCCCGGGACAGGGAACTACGAGCAGTACTTC. It translates to CASSPGTGNYEQYF. This sequence joins TRBV27 and TRBJ2-7, with 9 positions matching TRBD1. The CDR3 loop spans 14 amino acids. CDR1 is MNHEY and CDR2 is SMNVEV in the germline V gene (reference sequence). The trim removed 6 bases at V and 3 bases at J, leaving 6 bases unmatched.